This TCR beta chain is drawn from a study of T-cell memory formation after mild COVID-19. MiXCR, run by TCRdb on the 5' RACE reads, gives a single entry per CDR3 protein. The sample records about 350,000 distinct CDR3 sequences, 25% to 30% being singletons. As concerns this clonotype: No antigen is known for it.

Whole-study results and caveats: CD4+ contracting clones lay mainly in CM and EM, CD8+ ones in EMRA.

The germline V gene has CDR1 MNHNY and CDR2 SVGAGI (reference sequence). This CDR3 has 16 residues. V gave up 0 bases and J gave up 4 bases, with 14 bases separating them. The chain is built from TRBV6-6 and TRBJ2-3; D call uncertain. Sequenced input: PBMCs or a T cell subset sorted from them (not recorded which). The TCR was taken from an adult woman who had mild COVID-19 (a few samples of this study predate the infection). Cell type and time point are not known. CDR3 loop: CASSYSIKLDSDTQYF. DNA for the CDR3: TGTGCCAGCAGTTACTCGATTAAACTGGATTCAGATACGCAGTATTTT.